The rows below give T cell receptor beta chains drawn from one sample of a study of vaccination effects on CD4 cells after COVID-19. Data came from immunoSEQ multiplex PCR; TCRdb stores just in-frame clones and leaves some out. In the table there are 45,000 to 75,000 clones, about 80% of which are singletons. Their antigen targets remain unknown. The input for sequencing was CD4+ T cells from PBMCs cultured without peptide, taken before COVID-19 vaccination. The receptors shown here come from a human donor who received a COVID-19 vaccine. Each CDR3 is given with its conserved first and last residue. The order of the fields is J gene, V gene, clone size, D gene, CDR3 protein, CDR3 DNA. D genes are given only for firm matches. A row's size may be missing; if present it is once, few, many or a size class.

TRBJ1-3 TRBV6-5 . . CASQGGGGNTIYF TGTGCCAGCCAGGGCGGGGGAGGAAACACCATATATTTT
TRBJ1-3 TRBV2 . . CASSVSPGGSGNTIYF TGTGCCAGCAGTGTTTCCCCGGGGGGCTCTGGAAACACCATATATTTT
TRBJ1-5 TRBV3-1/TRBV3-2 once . CASSHRDVSQPQHF TGTGCCAGCAGCCACAGGGATGTGAGTCAGCCCCAGCATTTT
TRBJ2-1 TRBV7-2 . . CASSLELGDEQFF TGTGCCAGCAGCTTAGAATTAGGGGATGAGCAGTTCTTC
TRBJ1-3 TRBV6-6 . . CASRETGSGNTIYF TGTGCCAGCAGAGAAACAGGGTCCGGAAACACCATATATTTT
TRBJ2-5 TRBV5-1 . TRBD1 CASSLGTGRWKETQYF TGCGCCAGCAGCTTAGGGACAGGGAGGTGGAAAGAGACCCAGTACTTC
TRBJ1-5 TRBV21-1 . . CASSNYRGDSNQPQHF TGTGCCAGCAGCAATTACAGGGGAGACAGCAATCAGCCCCAGCATTTT
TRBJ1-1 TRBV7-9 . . CASSHRGRNTEAFF TGTGCCAGCAGCCACAGAGGAAGGAACACTGAAGCTTTCTTT
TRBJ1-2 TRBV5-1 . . CASSLLPTGPYGYTF TGCGCCAGCAGCTTACTTCCCACGGGTCCCTATGGCTACACCTTC
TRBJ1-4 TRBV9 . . CASNTDGTNEKLFF TGTGCCAGCAACACGGACGGGACTAATGAAAAACTGTTTTTT
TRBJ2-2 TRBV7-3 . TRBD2 CASSPTASGGSTGELFF TGTGCCAGCAGCCCCACGGCTAGCGGGGGGTCCACCGGGGAGCTGTTTTTT
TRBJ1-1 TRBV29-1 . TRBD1 CSVGDRVGGVNTEAFF TGCAGCGTGGGTGACAGGGTAGGAGGCGTGAACACTGAAGCTTTCTTT
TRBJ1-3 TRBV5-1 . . CASSLGGQGNTIYF TGCGCCAGCAGCTTGGGGGGGCAAGGAAACACCATATATTTT
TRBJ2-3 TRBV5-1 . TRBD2 CASSWGTSADTQYF TGCGCCAGCAGCTGGGGGACTAGCGCAGATACGCAGTATTTT
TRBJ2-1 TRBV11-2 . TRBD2 CASSLRLAGVYNEQFF TGTGCCAGCAGCTTAAGACTAGCGGGGGTGTACAATGAGCAGTTCTTC
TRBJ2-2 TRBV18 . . CASSATSNTGELFF TGTGCCAGCTCAGCTACGTCGAACACCGGGGAGCTGTTTTTT
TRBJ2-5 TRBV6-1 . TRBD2 CASSEPGLAKGETQYF TGTGCCAGCAGTGAACCGGGACTAGCAAAAGGAGAGACCCAGTACTTC
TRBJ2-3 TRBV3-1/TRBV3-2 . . CASSHVADTQYF TGTGCCAGCAGCCATGTAGCAGATACGCAGTATTTT
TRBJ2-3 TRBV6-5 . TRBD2 CATLRTSWPLDTQYF TGTGCCACCCTCAGGACTAGTTGGCCCTTGGATACGCAGTATTTT
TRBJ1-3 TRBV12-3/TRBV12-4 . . CASSLMGNTIYF TGTGCCAGCAGTTTAATGGGAAACACCATATATTTT
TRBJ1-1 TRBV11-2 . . CASSPFSALNTEAFF TGTGCCAGCAGCCCCTTTTCGGCATTGAACACTGAAGCTTTCTTT
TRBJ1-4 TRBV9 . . CASSVQGSTNEKLFF TGTGCCAGCAGCGTACAGGGATCAACTAATGAAAAACTGTTTTTT
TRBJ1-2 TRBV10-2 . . CAISPGRNYGYTF TGCGCCATCTCCCCGGGACGGAACTATGGCTACACCTTC
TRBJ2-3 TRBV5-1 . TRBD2 CASSQTPGGGTDTQYF TGCGCCAGCAGCCAAACCCCCGGGGGGGGCACAGATACGCAGTATTTT
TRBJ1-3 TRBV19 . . CASSMPSGPVSGNTIYF TGTGCCAGTAGTATGCCGTCGGGACCCGTCTCTGGAAACACCATATATTTT
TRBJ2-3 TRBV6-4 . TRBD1 CASSPGTGFADTQYF TGTGCCAGCAGTCCCGGGACAGGGTTTGCAGATACGCAGTATTTT
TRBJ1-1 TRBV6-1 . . CASSERYPMTEAFF TGTGCCAGCAGTGAAAGATACCCCATGACTGAAGCTTTCTTT
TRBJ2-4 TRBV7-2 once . CASSPRFFGELAKNIQYF TGTGCCAGCAGCCCTCGTTTTTTCGGAGAACTAGCCAAAAACATTCAGTACTTC
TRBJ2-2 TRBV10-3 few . CAISAQGRELFF TGTGCCATCAGCGCTCAGGGGCGGGAGCTGTTTTTT
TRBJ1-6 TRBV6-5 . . CASSFAGNSPLHF TGTGCCAGCAGTTTCGCAGGGAATTCACCCCTCCACTTT
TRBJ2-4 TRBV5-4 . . CASSLSGTLAKNIQYF TGTGCCAGCAGCTTGAGCGGGACACTAGCCAAAAACATTCAGTACTTC
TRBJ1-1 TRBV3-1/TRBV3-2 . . CASSQKVSRVAGNTEAFF TGTGCCAGCAGCCAAAAGGTCTCTCGTGTGGCAGGAAACACTGAAGCTTTCTTT
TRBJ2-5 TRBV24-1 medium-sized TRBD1 CATSAATGEETQYF TGTGCCACCAGTGCCGCGACAGGGGAAGAGACCCAGTACTTC
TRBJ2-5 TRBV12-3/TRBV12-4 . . CASSLSGETQYF TGTGCCAGCAGTTTATCAGGAGAGACCCAGTACTTC
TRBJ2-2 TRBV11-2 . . CASRKQNTGELFF TGTGCCAGCAGAAAACAGAACACCGGGGAGCTGTTTTTT
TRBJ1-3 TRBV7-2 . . CASSFGETDSGNTIYF TGTGCCAGCAGCTTTGGGGAGACAGATTCTGGAAACACCATATATTTT
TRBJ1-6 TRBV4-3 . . CASSQARGPNNSPLHF TGCGCCAGCAGCCAAGCCCGGGGCCCTAATAATTCACCCCTCCACTTT